Below are 4 T cell receptor beta chains sequenced from a single sample in a study of blood T cell repertoires in COVID-19. TCRdb keeps only in-frame clones here, not all; method: immunoSEQ multiplex PCR. Here the sample spans about 99,000 clones, 84% being singletons. Sequenced sample: peripheral blood. The receptors here all came from a man between 65 and 85 years old with active or convalescent COVID-19.

This sequence joins TRBV30 and TRBJ1-6; 7 nucleotides match TRBD1. The J segment lost 10 bases and the V segment lost 0 bases, leaving 0 bases of the junction unmatched. The CDR3 spans 12 residues. Per the germline V gene, CDR1 is GTSNPN and CDR2 is SVGIG (reference sequence). CDR3 region: CAWSVGGSPLHF. CDR3 nucleotide sequence: TGTGCCTGGAGTGTAGGGGGCTCACCCCTCCACTTT. Full variable domain (missing parts from reference TRBV30 and TRBJ1-6): SQTIHQWPATLVQPVGSPLSLECTVEGTSNPNLYWYRQAAGRGLQLLFYSVGIGQISSEVPQNLSASRPQDRQFILSSKKLLLSDSGFYLCAWSVGGSPLHFGNGTRLTVT.

The rearrangement joins TRBV19 to TRBJ1-1; TRBD1 agrees at 9 bases. The CDR3 length is 14 residues. Germline CDR1 is LNHDA and CDR2 is SQIVND (reference sequence). J lost 5 bases, V lost 5 bases, and 6 bases had no gene match. The CDR3 loop reads CASSVTGGGTEAFF. The CDR3 DNA follows: TGTGCCAGTAGTGTCACAGGGGGCGGGACTGAAGCTTTCTTT. The full variable domain, completed using reference TRBV19 and TRBJ1-1, is DGGITQSPKYLFRKEGQNVTLSCEQNLNHDAMYWYRQDPGQGLRLIYYSQIVNDFQKGDIAEGYSVSREKKESFPLTVTSAQKNPTAFYLCASSVTGGGTEAFFGQGTRLTVV.

The chain couples TRBV9 to TRBJ2-7, with 8 bases that match TRBD1. The CDR3 extends over 15 amino acids. Germline V gene sequence: CDR1 SGDLS, CDR2 YYNGEE. Trimming removed 0 bases from V and 2 bases from J; junction bases left unmatched: 4. For the CDR3, the DNA is TGTGCCAGCAGCGTAGGTAACAGGGGGGCCTACGAGCAGTACTTC. Encoded protein: CASSVGNRGAYEQYF. Filled out from reference TRBV9 and TRBJ2-7, the complete variable domain reads DSGVTQTPKHLITATGQRVTLRCSPRSGDLSVYWYQQSLDQGLQFLIQYYNGEERAKGNILERFSAQQFPDLHSELNLSSLELGDSALYFCASSVGNRGAYEQYFGPGTRLTVT.

The count of this clone is one. The J gene is TRBJ2-7, the V gene TRBV6-5; no firm D call. Germline CDR1 MNHEY, CDR2 SVGAGI. This CDR3 region has 15 residues. The ends were cut back, 0 bases at V and 0 bases at J, with 9 bases in the middle. The CDR3 DNA sequence: TGTGCCAGCAGTTACTCGTTCGGGTTCTCCTACGAGCAGTACTTC. The encoded protein is CASSYSFGFSYEQYF.